This TCR beta chain appears in the sequencing data of a study of CD4 T cells in relation to SARS-CoV-2 and coronaviruses. In the study overall: The HLA restriction of the shared crossreactive spike epitopes was mapped.

Study-level findings and limits: Samples before the pandemic and after infection were not matched within any donor. In around 67% of donors, memory CD4+ clonotypes crossrecognized SARS-CoV-2 and at least one common cold coronavirus spike.

Before the COVID-19 pandemic, during about 2010-2018, CD4+ T cells were taken from unexposed donors. Naive and memory CD4+ T cells were separated from cryopreserved PBMCs. Clones were sequenced by immunoSEQ multiplex PCR, and TCRdb holds only the in-frame ones, with some missing. In the table there are approximately 64,000 clones, 85% to 95% of which are singletons. For this clone: Its matching antigen is unknown.

Specimen: naive CD4+ T cells from PBMCs. As to subset: naive CD4+ T cells isolated by negative enrichment. This receptor was taken from a human donor in good health.

The CDR3 protein is CASSELGQGNIQYF. The CDR3 DNA reads TGTGCCAGCAGTGAATTGGGACAGGGAAACATTCAGTACTTC. The chain employs TRBV25-1 and TRBJ2-4; TRBD1 aligns across 9 bases. V gave up 1 base and J gave up 6 bases; unmatched junction bases: 1. In germline, CDR1 is MGHDK, CDR2 SYGVNS. The CDR3 covers 14 residues. Drawing the rest from reference TRBV25-1 and TRBJ2-4, the complete variable domain is EADIYQTPRYLVIGTGKKITLECSQTMGHDKMYWYQQDPGMELHLIHYSYGVNSTEKGDLSSESTVSRIRTEHFPLTLESARPSHTSQYLCASSELGQGNIQYFGAGTRLSVL.